The rows below give T cell receptor beta chains drawn from one sample of a study of blood T cell repertoires in COVID-19. The method was immunoSEQ multiplex PCR; TCRdb's version includes in-frame clones alone and lacks a portion of them. This sample yields approximately 170,000 clones, of which under 85% are seen a single time; approximately 1.2% belongs to the top ten. Material for sequencing was peripheral blood. The receptors shown here come from a man in his fifties or sixties who had recovered from COVID-19. Each CDR3 is given with its conserved first and last residue. D genes are given only for firm matches. Clone size is shown for a subset of rows, as once, few, many or a class of expanded clone.

J: TRBJ2-1
size: .
D: TRBD1
V: TRBV6-5
DNA: TGTGCCAGCAGTTACCATGGACAGGTCTACAATGAGCAGTTCTTC
CDR3: CASSYHGQVYNEQFF

J: TRBJ1-2
size: once
D: .
V: TRBV11-2
DNA: TGTGCCAGCAGCTTTGGGACTGACAACTATGGCTACACCTTC
CDR3: CASSFGTDNYGYTF

J: TRBJ2-2
size: .
D: .
V: TRBV7-6
DNA: TGTGCCAGCAGCCTCTCCAACACCGGGGAGCTGTTTTTT
CDR3: CASSLSNTGELFF

J: TRBJ2-1
size: many
D: .
V: TRBV19
DNA: TGTGCCAGTAGTATTCAGAGGGTTGACAATGAGCAGTTCTTC
CDR3: CASSIQRVDNEQFF

J: TRBJ1-5
size: .
D: .
V: TRBV6-5
DNA: TGTGCCAGCATCCTTGAGACAGTAAGCAATCAGCCCCAGCATTTT
CDR3: CASILETVSNQPQHF

J: TRBJ1-2
size: .
D: .
V: TRBV5-6
DNA: TGTGCCAGCAGCCCGGAGGGGACCTATGGCTACACCTTC
CDR3: CASSPEGTYGYTF

J: TRBJ2-5
size: .
D: .
V: TRBV27
DNA: TGTGCCAGCAGTACCGGGACATACCAAGAGACCCAGTACTTC
CDR3: CASSTGTYQETQYF

J: TRBJ1-1
size: .
D: .
V: TRBV7-6
DNA: TGTGCCAGCAGCACCTCAAGGGGGTTAGGTAACACTGAAGCTTTCTTT
CDR3: CASSTSRGLGNTEAFF

J: TRBJ1-4
size: .
D: TRBD1
V: TRBV10-3
DNA: TGTGCCATCATTACTTCCGGGACAGGGGGTGAAAAACTGTTTTTT
CDR3: CAIITSGTGGEKLFF

J: TRBJ1-5
size: .
D: TRBD1
V: TRBV4-1
DNA: TGCGCCAGCAGCCAAGGGGCCAGGGGGCTGGATCAGCCCCAGCATTTT
CDR3: CASSQGARGLDQPQHF

J: TRBJ2-6
size: .
D: .
V: TRBV7-6
DNA: TGTGCCAGCAGCACCCCCGTCAGGGGCTCTGGGGCCAACGTCCTGACTTTC
CDR3: CASSTPVRGSGANVLTF

J: TRBJ2-2
size: .
D: .
V: TRBV19
DNA: TGTGCCAGTAGTCGCAGCGGCGGGGCCAACACCGGGGAGCTGTTTTTT
CDR3: CASSRSGGANTGELFF

J: TRBJ1-2
size: .
D: TRBD1
V: TRBV6-5
DNA: TGTGCCAGCAGCCCCCCGACAGGGAGCCATGGCTACACCTTC
CDR3: CASSPPTGSHGYTF

J: TRBJ2-1
size: .
D: TRBD2
V: TRBV27
DNA: TGTGCCAGCAGTTTATCTCTAGCGGGCTTGTACAATGAGCAGTTCTTC
CDR3: CASSLSLAGLYNEQFF

J: TRBJ2-7
size: .
D: .
V: TRBV9
DNA: TGTGCCAGCAGCGCCCGGGACACTTACGAGCAGTACTTC
CDR3: CASSARDTYEQYF

J: TRBJ2-1
size: .
D: TRBD2
V: TRBV9
DNA: TGTGCCAGCAGCGTAGAATTAAGCGGGACGAGGGACAATGAGCAGTTCTTC
CDR3: CASSVELSGTRDNEQFF

J: TRBJ2-7
size: .
D: TRBD2
V: TRBV7-9
DNA: TGTGCCAGCAGCCAGGGACTAGCGGGGTCCTACGAGCAGTACTTC
CDR3: CASSQGLAGSYEQYF

J: TRBJ2-7
size: .
D: TRBD1
V: TRBV7-2
DNA: TGTGCCAGCAGTTTAGACGGGACAGGGGTCTACGAGCAGTACTTC
CDR3: CASSLDGTGVYEQYF

J: TRBJ2-7
size: .
D: TRBD1
V: TRBV18
DNA: TGTGCCAGCTCAACCTCCGGGACAGGGGGCTCCTACGAGCAGTACTTC
CDR3: CASSTSGTGGSYEQYF

J: TRBJ1-5
size: .
D: .
V: TRBV19
DNA: TGTGCCAGTAGTCCTCGGGTCCCTAATCAGCCCCAGCATTTT
CDR3: CASSPRVPNQPQHF

J: TRBJ1-4
size: .
D: .
V: TRBV5-1
DNA: TGCGCCAGCAGCCGGATGGGACAAGGCGAAAAACTGTTTTTT
CDR3: CASSRMGQGEKLFF

J: TRBJ1-4
size: .
D: TRBD1
V: TRBV6-4
DNA: TGTGCCAGCAGTGACTCGTCGAGACAGGGAATGCCTTTCAATGAAAAACTGTTTTTT
CDR3: CASSDSSRQGMPFNEKLFF

J: TRBJ1-2
size: .
D: TRBD1
V: TRBV2
DNA: TGTGCCAGCAGAGCTGGGACAGCAGGGGGATATGGCTACACCTTC
CDR3: CASRAGTAGGYGYTF

J: TRBJ1-2
size: .
D: .
V: TRBV4-1
DNA: TGCGCCAGCAGCCCGAGGACAGTAAACTATGGCTACACCTTC
CDR3: CASSPRTVNYGYTF

J: TRBJ2-1
size: .
D: .
V: TRBV12-5
DNA: TGTGCTAGTGGGCGCCACCTGAAGGCGGGGAACTCTAGCTCCTACAATGAGCAGTTCTTC
CDR3: CASGRHLKAGNSSSYNEQFF

J: TRBJ1-1
size: .
D: .
V: TRBV3-1/TRBV3-2
DNA: TGTGCCAGCAGCCACGAACAGTGGGGGCCGGGAACTGAAGCTTTCTTT
CDR3: CASSHEQWGPGTEAFF

J: TRBJ2-3
size: many
D: TRBD1
V: TRBV5-1
DNA: TGCGCCAGCAGCCGGACAGGGGGCCACACAGATACGCAGTATTTT
CDR3: CASSRTGGHTDTQYF

J: TRBJ1-5
size: .
D: .
V: TRBV11-2
DNA: TGTGCCAGCAGCTTAGATATTTCAGGGAACCAGCCCCAGCATTTT
CDR3: CASSLDISGNQPQHF

J: TRBJ2-5
size: .
D: .
V: TRBV19
DNA: TGTGCCAGTAGTACCTCTAAGCTGAAGCACCCAAATCAAGAGACCCAGTACTTC
CDR3: CASSTSKLKHPNQETQYF

J: TRBJ1-1
size: .
D: .
V: TRBV7-3
DNA: TGTGCCAGCAGCTTAAATGGCGGGGGCGGCACTGAAGCTTTCTTT
CDR3: CASSLNGGGGTEAFF

J: TRBJ2-1
size: .
D: TRBD2
V: TRBV27
DNA: TGTGCCAGCATCGCAGCGGGAAACAATGAGCAGTTCTTC
CDR3: CASIAAGNNEQFF

J: TRBJ1-2
size: .
D: .
V: TRBV6-5
DNA: TGTGCCAGCAGTCCCTCGGGGGGGGAGGGCTACACCTTC
CDR3: CASSPSGGEGYTF

J: TRBJ1-6
size: .
D: TRBD1
V: TRBV5-1
DNA: TGCGCCAGCAGCCTGGGGACAGGGGGAAATTCACCCCTCCACTTT
CDR3: CASSLGTGGNSPLHF

J: TRBJ2-7
size: .
D: .
V: TRBV9
DNA: TGTGCCAGCAGCGTGGGTACAGGGCCATACGAGCAGTACTTC
CDR3: CASSVGTGPYEQYF

J: TRBJ1-3
size: many
D: TRBD1
V: TRBV5-4
DNA: TGTGCCAGCAGCCTCTATCTATCTGACAGGGTGGTAGGAAACACCATATATTTT
CDR3: CASSLYLSDRVVGNTIYF

J: TRBJ1-2
size: .
D: .
V: TRBV19
DNA: TGTGCCAGTAGTTCCTCTTTGACATCTAACTATGGCTACACCTTC
CDR3: CASSSSLTSNYGYTF

J: TRBJ1-1
size: .
D: .
V: TRBV6-6
DNA: TGTGCCAGCAGTTTCGGACAAGTGAACACTGAAGCTTTCTTT
CDR3: CASSFGQVNTEAFF

J: TRBJ1-5
size: .
D: .
V: TRBV19
DNA: TGTGCCAGTAGTATGAACAGGGTTTATGAGCCCCAGCATTTT
CDR3: CASSMNRVYEPQHF

J: TRBJ1-1
size: .
D: TRBD1
V: TRBV19
DNA: TGTGCCAGTAGTGTCGAAGGGGGCCGGAACACTGAAGCTTTCTTT
CDR3: CASSVEGGRNTEAFF

J: TRBJ1-1
size: .
D: TRBD1
V: TRBV5-1
DNA: TGCGCCAGCAGCTTGGCCCGACAGGGTGAGAACACTGAAGCTTTCTTT
CDR3: CASSLARQGENTEAFF

J: TRBJ1-1
size: .
D: .
V: TRBV12-5
DNA: TGTGCTAGTGGTCCCCCCGGGGGTTCTGAAGCTTTCTTT
CDR3: CASGPPGGSEAFF

J: TRBJ1-3
size: .
D: .
V: TRBV9
DNA: TGTGCCAGCAGCGTAGTCGGGGTCTCTGGAAACACCATATATTTT
CDR3: CASSVVGVSGNTIYF

J: TRBJ2-5
size: .
D: .
V: TRBV6-5
DNA: TGTGCCAGCAGTTACAACGGCCAAGAGACCCAGTACTTC
CDR3: CASSYNGQETQYF

J: TRBJ2-3
size: .
D: .
V: TRBV3-1/TRBV3-2
DNA: TGTGCCAGCAGCCCCCCTCCCCCAGACAGTTCCGTCACAGATACGCAGTATTTT
CDR3: CASSPPPPDSSVTDTQYF

J: TRBJ2-7
size: .
D: .
V: TRBV6-5
DNA: TGTGCCAGCAGTCTCCACCAGGGCCCACAGTACTTC
CDR3: CASSLHQGPQYF

J: TRBJ1-4
size: .
D: TRBD1
V: TRBV29-1
DNA: TGCAGCGTTGGAAGCAGGGGGGATGAAAAACTGTTTTTT
CDR3: CSVGSRGDEKLFF

J: TRBJ2-5
size: .
D: .
V: TRBV3-1/TRBV3-2
DNA: TGTGCCAGCAGCCAGGGGCCGTCGACAGTCCAGAAGACCCAGTACTTC
CDR3: CASSQGPSTVQKTQYF

J: TRBJ2-7
size: once
D: TRBD1
V: TRBV7-7
DNA: TGTGCTAGCAGCCTACAGGGGAGCTCCTACGAGCAGTACTTC
CDR3: CASSLQGSSYEQYF

J: TRBJ1-1
size: .
D: TRBD1
V: TRBV6-5
DNA: TGTGCCAGCAGAAGGGGACAGGGCACTGAAGCTTTCTTT
CDR3: CASRRGQGTEAFF

J: TRBJ2-2
size: .
D: .
V: TRBV19
DNA: TGTGCCAGTAGTATGACATCGAACACCGGGGAGCTGTTTTTT
CDR3: CASSMTSNTGELFF

J: TRBJ2-7
size: .
D: .
V: TRBV12-3/TRBV12-4
DNA: TGTGCCAGCAGTGGTAATAACAGGAGAGGTATTGGGTTC
CDR3: CASSGNNRRGIGF

J: TRBJ2-5
size: .
D: TRBD2
V: TRBV5-1
DNA: TGCGCCAGCAGCTTGGGACTAGCGGGGGACCTACAAGAGACCCAGTACTTC
CDR3: CASSLGLAGDLQETQYF

J: TRBJ2-3
size: once
D: TRBD2
V: TRBV11-3
DNA: TGTGCCAGCAGCGGTGGCGGGGGGGCCTTAGATACGCAGTATTTT
CDR3: CASSGGGGALDTQYF

J: TRBJ2-7
size: once
D: TRBD1
V: TRBV7-3
DNA: TGTGCCAGCAGCCCGGGGACAGGGGAGGCGGCGGTCGAGCAGTACTTC
CDR3: CASSPGTGEAAVEQYF